One sample yielded the 20 T cell receptor beta chains listed below, sequenced in a study of shared clonotypes between healthy human individuals. Profiling relied on immunoSEQ multiplex PCR, and the TCRdb table lists in-frame clones only, not all of them. The sample records over a million clones, about 74% being singletons. The sequencing input was memory CD4+ T cells sorted from blood. Documented subset: CD45RA-negative fraction. Every receptor here comes from a man aged 18 to 29 in good health.

This clone has just a few counts. The chain carries TRBV7-9 and TRBJ2-1; D unclear. Germline V CDR1 and CDR2: SEHNR, FQNEAQ (reference sequence). The germline V and J ends were trimmed by 6 bases and 5 bases, with 23 bases remaining between them. CDR3 length equals 17 residues. CDR3 nucleotide sequence: TGTGCCAGCAGTACCCGCTCACGGCTGGACGGAAACAATGAGCAGTTCTTC. It encodes CASSTRSRLDGNNEQFF.

The chain couples TRBV10-3 to TRBJ2-7; weak D call: TRBD1 (6 bases). In germline, CDR1 is ENHRY, CDR2 SYGVKD. This CDR3 is built from 13 residues. Trimming left V 2 bases short and J 6 bases short, with 11 bases between. The CDR3 sequence is CAISEVRGSEQYF. The CDR3 DNA reads as TGTGCCATCAGTGAGGTTAGGGGGTCCGAGCAGTACTTC.

As DNA, the CDR3 is TGTGCCAGCAGCAAAGAATGGAGAGGGTACCAAGAGACCCAGTACTTC. Its protein product is CASSKEWRGYQETQYF. The chain combines TRBV21-1 with TRBJ2-5; no check of the table's D call, TRBD2, against the DNA was made. TRBV21-1 is noted as a pseudogene. This CDR3 is built from 16 residues.

The genes are TRBV2 and TRBJ2-7; TRBD1 matches 7 bases. The germline V gene encodes CDR1 SNHLY and CDR2 FYNNEI. Trimming removed 4 bases from V and 8 bases from J; junction bases left unmatched: 5. The CDR3 spans 12 residues. The CDR3 here is CASSVGTEKQYF. The CDR3, as DNA: TGTGCCAGCAGTGTGGGGACAGAAAAGCAGTACTTC.

The chain is built from TRBV4-3 and TRBJ2-7; 8 nucleotides line up with TRBD2. The CDR3 totals 16 residues. CDR1 is LGHNA, CDR2 YSLEER, per germline. V dropped 1 base and J dropped 7; count of bases not matched to a gene: 12. The CDR3 spells CASSQAYGLAREEQYF. The CDR3 coding sequence is TGCGCCAGCAGCCAAGCGTATGGACTAGCCAGGGAGGAGCAGTACTTC.

The V and J genes are TRBV9 and TRBJ1-6, with no clear D. Deletions cut 0 bases from V and 6 bases from J, with 10 bases between. The CDR3 is 15 amino acids. The V gene's germline CDR1 is SGDLS and CDR2 YYNGEE. CDR3 coding DNA: TGTGCCAGCAGCGTAGACTCTTCGCTTAATTCACCCCTCCACTTT. Residues: CASSVDSSLNSPLHF.

This clone was counted ten times or more. The V gene is TRBV30, the J gene TRBJ1-4, with TRBD1 as a possible D gene (6 bases). Germline V lookup: CDR1 GTSNPN, CDR2 SVGIG (reference sequence). The V gene lost 5 bases and the J gene lost 3 bases, with 19 bases spanning the gap. The CDR3 loop spans 16 amino acids. In DNA, the CDR3 is TGTGCCTGGTCACCGAAGGGGGGCCTGGCTAATGAAAAACTGTTTTTT. This codes for CAWSPKGGLANEKLFF.

This clone has ten or more counts. The CDR3 sequence is CASSTRRGRYEQYF. In DNA, the CDR3 is TGTGCCAGCAGCACCCGCAGGGGTAGGTACGAGCAGTACTTC. The V call is TRBV11-3, the J call TRBJ2-7; TRBD1 is a possible D gene (6 bases). CDR3 length: 14 amino acids. Germline-derived CDR1 and CDR2 are SGHNT and YENEEA. V gave up 5 bases and J gave up 4 bases, with 15 bases separating them.

This chain links TRBV28 with TRBJ2-3; 10 bases map to TRBD2. The CDR3 covers 13 residues. Germline CDR1 reads MDHEN; CDR2 reads SYDVKM. V was clipped by 11 bases and J by 3 bases; unmatched bases: 5. The CDR3 DNA reads TGTGCCTCCCAGCGGGGGGGGACAGATACGCAGTATTTT. This sequence encodes CASQRGGTDTQYF.

V and J are TRBV5-6 and TRBJ2-5; D is perhaps TRBD1 (6 bases). The CDR3 spans 16 residues. Germline CDR1 reads SGHDT; CDR2 reads YYEEEE. Trimming stripped 1 base from V and 2 bases from J, with 15 bases between. The CDR3 sequence is CASSLFWQGPQETQYF. The CDR3 DNA is TGTGCCAGCAGCTTGTTCTGGCAGGGGCCTCAAGAGACCCAGTACTTC.

The rearrangement joins TRBV5-1 to TRBJ2-5; 8 bases map to TRBD1. V shed 3 bases, J shed 5 bases, and the junction held 6 bases outside the gene matches. This CDR3 is built from 14 residues. The germline gives CDR1 SGHRS, CDR2 YFSETQ. CDR3 in amino acids: CASSYGQGVETQYF. The CDR3 region has the DNA TGCGCCAGCAGCTACGGACAGGGTGTTGAGACCCAGTACTTC.

This clone has just a few counts. Within the sample, other DNA sequences also encode this same CDR3. The CDR3 region is CASSLGLAGAYEQYF. CDR3 sequence (DNA): TGTGCCAGCAGCTTGGGACTAGCGGGGGCCTACGAGCAGTACTTC. The gene calls are TRBV7-2 and TRBJ2-7, with 14 bases that match TRBD2. The V gene end was trimmed by 3 bases and the J gene end by 2 bases; junction bases not matched to a gene: 0. The CDR3 extends over 15 amino acids. Germline values: CDR1 SGHTA, CDR2 FQGNSA.

In its sample, this clone was seen many times. J is TRBJ2-1 and V is TRBV6-4; 11 nucleotides match TRBD2. The CDR3 totals 15 residues. The germline gives CDR1 MRHNA, CDR2 SNTAGT. The junction had 4 bases not matched to a gene; V was cut back by 3 bases and J by 6 bases. The CDR3 region is CASSDSSGGINEQFF. The CDR3 DNA follows: TGTGCCAGCAGTGATTCTAGCGGGGGGATCAATGAGCAGTTCTTC.

The J gene is TRBJ2-7, the V gene TRBV10-3; 14 bases are shared with TRBD2. Germline values: CDR1 ENHRY, CDR2 SYGVKD. The V and J ends lost 6 bases and 6 bases, in that order; junction bases with no gene match: 13. The CDR3 covers 17 residues. In nucleotides, the CDR3 is TGTGCCATCAGCCCTGGGACTAGCGGGAGTGTTCAGCGCGAGCAGTACTTC. As protein: CAISPGTSGSVQREQYF.

The chain joins TRBV28 to TRBJ2-2; either TRBD1 or TRBD2 may fit D (5 bases each). There are 15 residues in the CDR3. CDR1 and CDR2 from the germline V gene are MDHEN and SYDVKM. The V end was cut by 2 bases, the J end by 1 base, with 8 bases between. This CDR3 reads CASSLLRGNTGELFF. The DNA of the CDR3 is TGTGCCAGCAGTTTACTGAGGGGGAACACCGGGGAGCTGTTTTTT.

The rearrangement uses TRBV28 and TRBJ2-6; TRBD2 matches at 9 bases. V shed 5 bases and J 1 base; nucleotides not matched to a gene: 15. The CDR3 has 20 residues. Germline V gene sequence: CDR1 MDHEN, CDR2 SYDVKM. The DNA of the CDR3 is TGTGCCAGCAGTCCGATAGGGGTGAGCGGGGGGAAATCTGGGGCCAACGTCCTGACTTTC. Its translation: CASSPIGVSGGKSGANVLTF.

The chain joins TRBV5-6 to TRBJ2-7, with a tentative D call TRBD1 (6 bases). V was cut by 3 bases and J by 0 bases, with 16 bases left in between. Germline CDR1 reads SGHDT; CDR2 reads YYEEEE. This CDR3 has 16 residues. CDR3 nucleotide sequence: TGTGCCAGCAGCTCAGGGGCGCAGTCGAGCTCCTACGAGCAGTACTTC. This translates into CASSSGAQSSSYEQYF. The complete variable domain, with remaining parts taken from reference TRBV5-6 and TRBJ2-7, reads DAGVTQSPTHLIKTRGQQVTLRCSPKSGHDTVSWYQQALGQGPQFIFQYYEEEERQRGNFPDRFSGHQFPNYSSELNVNALLLGDSALYLCASSSGAQSSSYEQYFGPGTRLTVT.

This clone showed up just a few times. This sequence joins TRBV10-3 and TRBJ2-1; TRBD2 matches 9 bases. The CDR3 length is 13 residues. The V gene's germline CDR1 is ENHRY and CDR2 SYGVKD. The trim removed 7 bases at V and 7 bases at J, leaving 5 bases unmatched. Here the CDR3 DNA reads TGTGCCATCACAGGCGGGAGGGCAAATGAGCAGTTCTTC. Amino acid sequence: CAITGGRANEQFF.

This chain joins TRBV7-2 and TRBJ2-5, with no clear D. The CDR3 loop spans 15 amino acids. Between the trimmed V and J ends, which lost 3 bases and 0 bases, there was a span of 11 bases. CDR1 and CDR2 (germline): SGHTA, FQGNSA. This chain's CDR3 is CASSFVAGNQETQYF. The CDR3 DNA is TGTGCCAGCAGCTTCGTGGCAGGCAACCAAGAGACCCAGTACTTC.

This chain uses TRBV12-2 with TRBJ1-5. TRBV12-2 constitutes a pseudogene. The CDR3 totals 15 residues. CDR3 sequence reads: CASRIQGPGNQPQHF. In nucleotides, the CDR3 is TGTGCAAGTCGCATCCAGGGACCGGGCAATCAGCCCCAGCATTTT.